This is a list of T cell receptor beta chains from one sample in a study of cytomegalovirus exposure and HLA in healthy donors. The data were produced by immunoSEQ multiplex PCR, yet TCRdb's version contains in-frame clones alone and is incomplete. The top ten clones hold roughly an eighth of a sample with 120,000 or so clones, just over 75% of them seen once. The sample taken for sequencing was PBMCs. Receptor source: a man under 40 in good health and CMV-seropositive. Each CDR3 is given without its conserved first and last residue. The size field is filled for only some rows; it gives once, few, many or a size class.

clone size	V gene	J gene	CDR3 protein
-	TRBV4-3	TRBJ2-3	ASSQEPRGAGGLSDTQY
-	TRBV9	TRBJ2-5	ASSVDGRGGETQY
-	TRBV10-1	TRBJ2-7	ASSESHRSYEQY
once	TRBV29-1	TRBJ2-3	SVRARGLGTDTQY
-	TRBV6-1	TRBJ1-2	ASSVTGTTNYGYT
few	TRBV7-2	TRBJ2-7	ASSPFSYEQY
few	TRBV28	TRBJ2-7	ASGRGTSYEQY
-	TRBV27	TRBJ2-7	ASSPGTGGNEQY
-	TRBV30	TRBJ1-1	AWSLEGVNTEAF
few	TRBV4-2	TRBJ1-3	ASSQLQGGSSGNTIY
-	TRBV5-1	TRBJ1-1	ASSWARTGMDTEAF
few	TRBV12-5	TRBJ2-3	ASGFGKGLADTQY
-	TRBV5-4	TRBJ1-3	ASSLSGDGNTIY
-	TRBV18	TRBJ1-5	ASSRGDQPQH
once	TRBV6-5	TRBJ2-7	ASRVQSYEQY
few	TRBV5-4	TRBJ1-1	ASSFLGGRNTEAF
-	TRBV5-6	TRBJ2-3	ASSTGTADDTQY
few	TRBV25-1	TRBJ1-4	ASSPLDRENEKLF
few	TRBV19	TRBJ1-6	ASSIDATGEIPLH
-	TRBV27	TRBJ1-5	ASSLTGLSLQPQH
-	TRBV7-7	TRBJ2-1	ASSSMSGQGYNEQF
once	TRBV27	TRBJ1-5	ASGFTGASNQPQH
few	TRBV27	TRBJ1-5	ASSSRQFNQPQH
once	TRBV5-3	TRBJ1-2	ARSPERRGSPVNYGYT
-	TRBV5-8	TRBJ1-2	ASSTGTGGADYGYT
once	TRBV5-1	TRBJ2-7	ASSPQGGAYEQY
-	TRBV10-1	TRBJ1-1	ASSRGYDTEAF
-	TRBV18	TRBJ1-3	ASSPGTGSSGNTIY
-	TRBV9	TRBJ1-2	ASSVDWGYT
-	TRBV13	TRBJ2-3	ASSSPESTDTQY
-	TRBV7-2	TRBJ2-7	ASSGRDRTYEQY
-	TRBV6-5	TRBJ2-3	ASRGTSGGDTQY
-	TRBV28	TRBJ2-3	ASSPTGQGLTDTQY
-	TRBV6-5	TRBJ2-2	ASSYTGQGAGELF
-	TRBV10-3	TRBJ2-5	ASRMGGMYQETQY
-	TRBV28	TRBJ1-4	ASSFFDPRTPSNEKLF
-	TRBV27	TRBJ2-3	ASSLFAGGRDTQY
-	TRBV7-6	TRBJ1-4	ASSLWGDNEKLF
-	TRBV5-1	TRBJ1-3	ASTLGGTSGNTIY
-	TRBV30	TRBJ1-6	AWSVKDGLNSPLH
few	TRBV6-5	TRBJ2-5	ASSYSGLAEETQY
few	TRBV5-4	TRBJ1-4	ASSLGGRPVATNEKLF
once	TRBV7-9	TRBJ1-2	ASGQQGYT
-	TRBV12-5	TRBJ1-1	ASGLGGTVRMTEAF
-	TRBV19	TRBJ1-1	ASSMGGRNTEAF
few	TRBV7-9	TRBJ2-7	ASSPLGEGQRHEQY
-	TRBV7-8	TRBJ1-6	ASSPDSGTGVN
few	TRBV27	TRBJ1-2	ASSLSRGGLEAYGYT
-	TRBV4-1	TRBJ2-5	ASSQDLGLAGKQETQY
-	TRBV5-1	TRBJ2-4	ASSPTGGRNIQY
-	TRBV5-5	TRBJ1-1	ASSLDGGSMNTEAF
-	TRBV4-3	TRBJ2-5	ASSQELRSLETQY
-	TRBV18	TRBJ2-7	ASSPDRAYEQY
few	TRBV6-5	TRBJ1-3	ASSYSTGGGNTIY